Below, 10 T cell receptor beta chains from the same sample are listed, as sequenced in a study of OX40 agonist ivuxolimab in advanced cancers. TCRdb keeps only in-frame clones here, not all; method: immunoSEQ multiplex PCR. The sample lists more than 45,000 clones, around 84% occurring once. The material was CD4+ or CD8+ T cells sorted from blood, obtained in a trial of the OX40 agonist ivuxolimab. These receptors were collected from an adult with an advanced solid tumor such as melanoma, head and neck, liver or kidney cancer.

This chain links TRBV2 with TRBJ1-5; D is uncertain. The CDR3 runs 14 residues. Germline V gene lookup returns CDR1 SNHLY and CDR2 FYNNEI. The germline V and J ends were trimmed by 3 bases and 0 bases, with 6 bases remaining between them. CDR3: CASSDSSSNQPQHF. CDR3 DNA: TGTGCCAGCAGTGACAGTTCTAGCAATCAGCCCCAGCATTTT.

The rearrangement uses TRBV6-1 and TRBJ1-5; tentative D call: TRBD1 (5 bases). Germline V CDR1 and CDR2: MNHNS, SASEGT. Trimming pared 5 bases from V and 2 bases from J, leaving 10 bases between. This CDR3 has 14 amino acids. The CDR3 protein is CASSRAGGNQPQHF. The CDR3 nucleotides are TGTGCCAGCAGTAGGGCGGGGGGCAATCAGCCCCAGCATTTT.

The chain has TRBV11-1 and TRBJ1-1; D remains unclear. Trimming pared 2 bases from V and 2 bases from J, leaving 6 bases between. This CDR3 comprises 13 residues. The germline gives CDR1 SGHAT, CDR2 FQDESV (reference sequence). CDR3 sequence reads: CASSLRSNTEAFF. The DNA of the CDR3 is TGTGCCAGCAGCTTAAGGTCTAACACTGAAGCTTTCTTT.

In DNA form, the CDR3 reads TGTGCCAGCTGTCGACTGAGCTCTGGAAACACCATATATTTT. It yields the protein CASCRLSSGNTIYF. J is TRBJ1-3 and V is TRBV6-1; the D is unclear. Germline V gene lookup returns CDR1 MNHNS and CDR2 SASEGT. CDR3 length: 14 residues. Trimming stripped 8 bases from V and 0 bases from J, with 11 bases between.

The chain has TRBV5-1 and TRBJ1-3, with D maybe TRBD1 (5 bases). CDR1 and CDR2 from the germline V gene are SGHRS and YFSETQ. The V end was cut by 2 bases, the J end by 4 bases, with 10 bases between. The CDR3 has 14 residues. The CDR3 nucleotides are TGCGCCAGCAGCTTAGCAGGGTACGGAAACACCATATATTTT. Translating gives CASSLAGYGNTIYF.

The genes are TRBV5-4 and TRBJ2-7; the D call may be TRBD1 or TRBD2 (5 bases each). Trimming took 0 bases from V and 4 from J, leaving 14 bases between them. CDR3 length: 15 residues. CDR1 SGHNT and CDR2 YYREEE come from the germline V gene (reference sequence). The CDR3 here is CASSLGMGRGYEQYF. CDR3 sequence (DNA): TGTGCCAGCAGCTTGGGGATGGGACGCGGATACGAGCAGTACTTC.

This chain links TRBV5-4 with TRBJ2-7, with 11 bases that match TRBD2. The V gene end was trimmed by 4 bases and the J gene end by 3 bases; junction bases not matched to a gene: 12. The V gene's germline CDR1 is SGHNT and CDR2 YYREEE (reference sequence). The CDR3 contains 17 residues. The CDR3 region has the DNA TGTGCCAGCAGCCCTGGGAGACTAGCGGGACTTAACTACGAGCAGTACTTC. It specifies CASSPGRLAGLNYEQYF.

CDR3 sequence: CASSLEGQGNGELFF. CDR3 nucleotide sequence: TGTGCCAGCAGCTTAGAGGGACAGGGGAACGGGGAGCTGTTTTTT. The chain is built from TRBV11-2 and TRBJ2-2; 10 nucleotides line up with TRBD1. Germline assignment: CDR1 SGHAT and CDR2 FQNNGV. J was trimmed by 7 bases and V by 0 bases; bases with no gene match: 2. This CDR3 spans 15 amino acids.

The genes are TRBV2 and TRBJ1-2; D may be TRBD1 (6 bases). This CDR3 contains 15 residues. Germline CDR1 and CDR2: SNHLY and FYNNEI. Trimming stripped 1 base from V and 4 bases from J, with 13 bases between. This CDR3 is CASSEEGGAGYGYTF. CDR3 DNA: TGTGCCAGCAGTGAAGAGGGGGGCGCTGGCTATGGCTACACCTTC. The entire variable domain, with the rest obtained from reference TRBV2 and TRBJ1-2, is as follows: EPEVTQTPSHQVTQMGQEVILRCVPISNHLYFYWYRQILGQKVEFLVSFYNNEISEKSEIFDDQFSVERPDGSNFTLKIRSTKLEDSAMYFCASSEEGGAGYGYTFGSGTRLTVV.

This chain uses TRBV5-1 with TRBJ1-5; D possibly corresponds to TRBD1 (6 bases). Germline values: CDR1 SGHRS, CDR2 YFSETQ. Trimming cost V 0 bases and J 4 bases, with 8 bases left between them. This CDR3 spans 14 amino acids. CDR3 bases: TGCGCCAGCAGCTTGGACAGGGAAAATCAGCCCCAGCATTTT. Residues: CASSLDRENQPQHF.